The TCR beta chain under discussion was sequenced for a study of blood T cells in healthy people across ages. Sample donors were healthy Caucasian individuals that came from Russia, aged 6 to 90. Combining a sample-barcoded 5' primer with a J-beta primer mix, a second PCR ran for roughly 6 to 11 cycles. TCRdb analysed the 5' RACE reads with MiXCR anew, one entry per CDR3 protein. Counted here are approximately 780,000 distinct CDR3 sequences, about 26% occurring once; the ten biggest clones make up 2.5% to 3.5%. In its sample, this clonotype was seen a few times. Germline assignment: CDR1 SGHTA and CDR2 FQGTGA. Trimming took 5 bases from V and 3 from J, leaving 16 bases between them. There are 15 residues in the CDR3. This sample was shared with a second study, whose subject was T cells of mothers and their children.

The clonotype was recovered from a boy aged 5-17 years in good health. The sequencing sample was made of blood. The chain has TRBV7-3 and TRBJ2-5; the D gene could be TRBD1 or TRBD2 (6 bases each). DNA of the CDR3: TGTGCCAGCAGCCCCATGGGGGGCAGGGAAGAGACCCAGTACTTC. This gives the protein CASSPMGGREETQYF.